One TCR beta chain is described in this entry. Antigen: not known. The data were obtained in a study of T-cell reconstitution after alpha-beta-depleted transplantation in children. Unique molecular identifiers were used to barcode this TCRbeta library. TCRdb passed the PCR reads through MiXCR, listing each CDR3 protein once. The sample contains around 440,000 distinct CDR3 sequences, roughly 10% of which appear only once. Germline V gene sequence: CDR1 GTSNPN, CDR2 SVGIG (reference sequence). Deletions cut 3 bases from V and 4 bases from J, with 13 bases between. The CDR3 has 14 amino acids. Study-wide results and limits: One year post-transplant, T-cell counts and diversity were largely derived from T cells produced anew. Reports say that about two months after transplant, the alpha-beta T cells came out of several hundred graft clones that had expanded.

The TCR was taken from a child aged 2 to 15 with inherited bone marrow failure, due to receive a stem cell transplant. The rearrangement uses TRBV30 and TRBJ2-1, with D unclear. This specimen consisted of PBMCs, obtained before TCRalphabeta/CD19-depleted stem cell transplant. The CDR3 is CAWSRVGPYNEQFF. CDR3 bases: TGTGCCTGGAGCCGGGTCGGACCTTACAATGAGCAGTTCTTC.